This T cell receptor (beta chain) was observed in a study of beta chain features in type 1 diabetes. Whole-study context: Sorted cells numbering 107,917,701 were examined across all samples.

Points on this clone: Its antigen is not known.

Germline V CDR1 and CDR2: LGHNA, YNFKEQ. This CDR3 spans 13 amino acids. Trimming took off 2 bases at V and 10 bases at J, with 13 bases between the two ends. Study results and limitations: Patients with type 1 diabetes carried fewer insertions and had more deletions at their VDJ junctions. For patients and controls alike, PCR might favor shorter templates to the same degree. The cDNA sequencing approach could over-represent high-TCR-expressing cells.

As every portion of the isolated RNA was reverse transcribed, the sequencing read expressed TCRB transcripts. Profiling relied on immunoSEQ multiplex PCR, and the TCRdb table lists in-frame clones only, not all of them. The sample contains hundreds of thousands of clones, roughly 8% of which appear only once. The sequence was collected from a woman younger than 35 in good health. The material sequenced was central memory CD4+ T cells from blood. J is TRBJ2-3 and V is TRBV4-2; D may correspond to TRBD1 or TRBD2 (5 bases each). The CDR3 spells CASSQQRDGAQYF. In DNA, the CDR3 is TGTGCCAGCAGCCAACAGAGGGACGGGGCGCAGTATTTT.